These 26 T cell receptor beta chains came from one sample sequenced in a study of blood T cell repertoires in COVID-19. TCRdb's table, derived via immunoSEQ multiplex PCR, lists solely in-frame clones and lacks some. The sample consists of more than 130,000 clones, roughly 80% of them appearing once. The source material was peripheral blood. The receptors come from a human donor in a cohort sampled during active COVID-19.

This chain links TRBV7-3 with TRBJ2-1; 11 nucleotides align to TRBD2. J lost 3 bases, V lost 6 bases, and 7 bases had no gene match. This CDR3 is built from 16 residues. Germline assignment: CDR1 SGHTA and CDR2 FQGTGA. In DNA, the CDR3 is TGTGCCAGCAGTTCTAGCGGGGGGTCAAACTACAATGAGCAGTTCTTC. Translated: CASSSSGGSNYNEQFF.

The J gene is TRBJ2-2, the V gene TRBV18; the match to TRBD1 covers 10 bases. Trimming at V came to 5 bases and at J to 3 bases, leaving 3 bases not matched to a gene. CDR3 length: 15 residues. CDR1 KGHSH and CDR2 LQKENI come from the germline V gene. CDR3 sequence: CASSSGQGYTGELFF. The DNA of the CDR3 is TGTGCCAGCTCATCGGGACAGGGGTACACCGGGGAGCTGTTTTTT.

The chain is built from TRBV15 and TRBJ1-2, with 9 bases identical to TRBD1. CDR1 is LNHNV and CDR2 is YYDKDF in the germline V gene (reference sequence). The CDR3 sequence is 13 residues long. With V trimmed by 6 bases and J by 2 bases, 1 base remained unmatched. CDR3 protein: CATRGTGNYGYTF. Here the CDR3 DNA reads TGTGCCACCAGGGGGACAGGGAACTATGGCTACACCTTC. Based on the CDR3 plus reference TRBV15 and TRBJ1-2, the full variable domain is DAMVIQNPRYQVTQFGKPVTLSCSQTLNHNVMYWYQQKSSQAPKLLFHYYDKDFNNEADTPDNFQSRRPNTSFCFLDIRSPGLGDTAMYLCATRGTGNYGYTFGSGTRLTVV.

V gene TRBV13 combines with J gene TRBJ1-1; a possible D gene is TRBD1 (5 bases). Germline CDR1 PRHDT, CDR2 FYEKMQ (reference sequence). This CDR3 has 17 amino acids. The germline V and J ends were trimmed by 2 bases and 10 bases, with 26 bases remaining between them. CDR3 sequence reads: CASSLSGGGDLGFGAFF. The DNA for the CDR3 is TGTGCCAGCAGCTTATCAGGTGGGGGGGATCTAGGCTTTGGAGCTTTCTTT.

The rearrangement links TRBV7-2 to TRBJ2-2; 10 nucleotides line up with TRBD2. CDR1 SGHTA and CDR2 FQGNSA come from the germline V gene. There are 18 residues in the CDR3. Trimming at V came to 2 bases and at J to 4 bases, leaving 10 bases not matched to a gene. Here the CDR3 reads CASSLTSAGGPATGELFF. CDR3 in DNA: TGTGCCAGCAGCTTAACCTCAGCGGGGGGGCCTGCCACCGGGGAGCTGTTTTTT.

The chain employs TRBV7-9 and TRBJ2-5; 9 nucleotides align to TRBD1. Germline CDR1 reads SEHNR; CDR2 reads FQNEAQ (reference sequence). The CDR3 has 16 residues. V shed 2 bases, J shed 1 base, and the junction held 5 bases outside the gene matches. CDR3 amino acids: CASSLTPGQGQETQYF. The CDR3 DNA follows: TGTGCCAGCAGCTTAACCCCGGGACAGGGCCAAGAGACCCAGTACTTC.

The rearrangement joins TRBV5-5 to TRBJ2-6; a possible D gene is TRBD1 (5 bases). Germline V lookup: CDR1 SGHKS, CDR2 YYEKEE (reference sequence). The CDR3 sequence is 17 residues long. Trimming took 4 bases from V and 2 from J, leaving 16 bases between them. CDR3 sequence: CASSRNIPDTGANVLTF. As DNA, the CDR3 is TGTGCCAGCAGCCGTAACATACCGGACACTGGGGCCAACGTCCTGACTTTC.

This chain links TRBV5-4 with TRBJ2-1; 9 bases map to TRBD2. CDR1 SGHNT and CDR2 YYREEE come from the germline V gene (reference sequence). Germline trimming cut 2 bases from V and 4 bases from J; bases unmatched to any gene: 4. The CDR3 totals 15 residues. The CDR3 loop reads CASSFAGGRYNEQFF. In DNA form, the CDR3 reads TGTGCCAGCAGCTTTGCGGGGGGGCGGTACAATGAGCAGTTCTTC.

The gene calls are TRBV7-2 and TRBJ2-1, with D perhaps TRBD1 (5 bases). Trimming stripped 2 bases from V and 9 bases from J, with 14 bases between. CDR3 length: 14 amino acids. Germline CDR1 and CDR2: SGHTA and FQGNSA. CDR3 nucleotides: TGTGCCAGCAGCTTAAGGGCAGGGCTGGGTGAGCAGTTCTTC. Its translation: CASSLRAGLGEQFF.

This rearrangement joins TRBV18 to TRBJ2-6; D perhaps matches TRBD2 (5 bases). The CDR3 is 15 amino acids. Per the germline V gene, CDR1 is KGHSH and CDR2 is LQKENI. V lost 3 bases to trimming and J lost 2 bases, with 8 bases between them. The CDR3 DNA reads as TGTGCCAGCTCACCCCAGGAGGCTGGGGCCAACGTCCTGACTTTC. This encodes CASSPQEAGANVLTF.

The chain has TRBV5-6 and TRBJ1-4, with TRBD1 matching 8 bases. CDR3 length: 14 amino acids. Losses at the gene ends were 4 bases for V and 5 bases for J; bases not matched to a gene: 4. Germline CDR1 reads SGHDT; CDR2 reads YYEEEE. The CDR3 spells CASSLTGVNEKLFF. For the CDR3, the DNA is TGTGCCAGCAGCCTGACAGGGGTAAATGAAAAACTGTTTTTT.

This rearrangement joins TRBV5-4 to TRBJ1-2; D remains ambiguous. V was cut by 4 bases and J by 8 bases, with 24 bases left in between. Germline V gives CDR1 SGHNT, CDR2 YYREEE (reference sequence). The CDR3 extends over 16 amino acids. CDR3 in amino acids: CASSPTGGRDREGYTF. The CDR3 DNA sequence: TGTGCCAGCAGCCCCACCGGAGGACGGGATCGGGAGGGCTACACCTTC.

V gene TRBV2 combines with J gene TRBJ1-4, with 7 bases lining up with TRBD1. From germline, CDR1 is SNHLY and CDR2 FYNNEI. This CDR3 region has 15 residues. V trimming: 7 bases; J trimming: 5 bases; junction bases outside the gene matches: 10. The CDR3 loop is CASIIRQGGNEKLFF. The DNA of the CDR3 is TGTGCCAGCATCATTCGACAGGGTGGAAATGAAAAACTGTTTTTT.

V is TRBV19 and J is TRBJ1-3; perhaps TRBD1 as D (6 bases). This CDR3 is built from 15 residues. Between the trimmed V and J ends, which lost 7 bases and 4 bases, there was a span of 17 bases. Germline assignment: CDR1 LNHDA and CDR2 SQIVND (reference sequence). CDR3 nucleotide sequence: TGTGCCAGTAACTCCGGGACAACGCCCGGAAACACCATATATTTT. This translates into CASNSGTTPGNTIYF.

The V call is TRBV15, the J call TRBJ2-1; 7 positions match TRBD1. V lost 3 bases and J lost 5; bases outside the gene matches: 4. Germline V gene data show CDR1 as LNHNV and CDR2 as YYDKDF (reference sequence). This CDR3 has 14 residues. In DNA, the CDR3 is TGTGCCACCAGCAGGAGAGACAGGGACAATGAGCAGTTCTTC. It translates to CATSRRDRDNEQFF.

This clone was found once. The chain carries TRBV5-6 and TRBJ2-6; weak D call: TRBD2 (7 bases). There are 15 residues in the CDR3. Germline V CDR1 and CDR2: SGHDT, YYEEEE. Trimming shortened V by 6 bases and J by 1 base, and 11 bases separated the two germline ends. CDR3 in amino acids: CASTRGASGANVLTF. DNA of the CDR3: TGTGCCAGCACCCGGGGGGCATCTGGGGCCAACGTCCTGACTTTC. Full variable domain (missing parts from reference TRBV5-6 and TRBJ2-6): DAGVTQSPTHLIKTRGQQVTLRCSPKSGHDTVSWYQQALGQGPQFIFQYYEEEERQRGNFPDRFSGHQFPNYSSELNVNALLLGDSALYLCASTRGASGANVLTFGAGSRLTVL.

This clone was picked up one time. The CDR3 DNA reads TGTGCCAGCAGCTTAGCGCCAGCGGGGGGGATCGGGGAGCTGTTTTTT. The encoded protein is CASSLAPAGGIGELFF. The chain couples TRBV7-2 to TRBJ2-2, with 10 bases that match TRBD2. Germline CDR1 SGHTA, CDR2 FQGNSA. The CDR3 extends over 16 amino acids. With 0 bases clipped from V and 7 bases from J, the junction kept 5 bases outside the gene matches.

The chain employs TRBV2 and TRBJ2-1, with D perhaps matching TRBD1 (6 bases). The CDR3 is made up of 14 amino acids. Germline V lookup: CDR1 SNHLY, CDR2 FYNNEI. V was cut by 7 bases and J by 0 bases, with 10 bases left in between. The CDR3 region is CASTRDISYNEQFF. CDR3 DNA sequence: TGTGCCAGCACTCGGGACATCTCCTACAATGAGCAGTTCTTC.

This chain uses TRBV19 with TRBJ1-6, with a weak D call TRBD1 (6 bases). V lost 3 bases, J lost 8 bases, and 11 bases lay in between. Germline CDR1 and CDR2: LNHDA and SQIVND (reference sequence). CDR3 size: 14 residues. The CDR3 sequence is CASSIQGWDSPLHF. The CDR3 bases are TGTGCCAGTAGTATTCAGGGGTGGGATTCACCCCTCCACTTT. The variable domain in full, completed from reference TRBV19 and TRBJ1-6, reads DGGITQSPKYLFRKEGQNVTLSCEQNLNHDAMYWYRQDPGQGLRLIYYSQIVNDFQKGDIAEGYSVSREKKESFPLTVTSAQKNPTAFYLCASSIQGWDSPLHFGNGTRLTVT.

The rearrangement uses TRBV5-4 and TRBJ2-3; a possible D gene is TRBD2 (5 bases). The V end lost 2 bases, the J end lost 3 bases, and 7 bases lay between the germline ends. This CDR3 contains 13 residues. CDR1 and CDR2 from the germline V gene are SGHNT and YYREEE (reference sequence). CDR3 in DNA: TGTGCCAGCAGCTTTGACTATACAGATACGCAGTATTTT. As protein: CASSFDYTDTQYF.

The V call is TRBV6-6, the J call TRBJ2-3; possibly TRBD1 for D (6 bases). V was trimmed by 7 bases and J by 3 bases, leaving 11 bases between them. This CDR3 region has 13 residues. CDR1 and CDR2 (germline): MNHNY, SVGAGI (reference sequence). CDR3 amino acids: CASISGVTDTQYF. In nucleotides, the CDR3 is TGTGCCAGCATCTCAGGGGTGACAGATACGCAGTATTTT.

This chain joins TRBV7-8 and TRBJ2-3, with D perhaps TRBD1 (5 bases). Germline CDR1 and CDR2: SGHVS and FQNEAQ. With 3 bases removed from V and 1 base from J, the gap between germline ends came to 11 bases. The CDR3 extends over 15 amino acids. This CDR3 reads CASSFPGYGTDTQYF. Here the CDR3 DNA reads TGTGCCAGCAGCTTCCCAGGGTACGGCACAGATACGCAGTATTTT.

V usage is TRBV28 and J usage is TRBJ2-2; 11 nucleotides agree with TRBD1. The germline gives CDR1 MDHEN, CDR2 SYDVKM. V was pared by 1 base and J by 4 bases, with 2 bases of the junction left unmatched. This CDR3 contains 16 residues. In DNA form, the CDR3 reads TGTGCCAGCAGTTTATCAGGGACAGGGGGCACCGGGGAGCTGTTTTTT. It translates to CASSLSGTGGTGELFF.

The chain links TRBV11-3 to TRBJ2-1; 14 nucleotides line up with TRBD2. V gave up 6 bases and J gave up 7 bases; unmatched junction bases: 8. The CDR3 is 16 residues long. In germline, CDR1 is SGHNT, CDR2 YENEEA. The CDR3 nucleotides are TGTGCCAGCAGTTCTGGACTAGCGGGGGGAGTGAATGAGCAGTTCTTC. Residues: CASSSGLAGGVNEQFF. Drawing the rest from reference TRBV11-3 and TRBJ2-1, the complete variable domain is EAGVVQSPRYKIIEKKQPVAFWCNPISGHNTLYWYLQNLGQGPELLIRYENEEAVDDSQLPKDRFSAERLKGVDSTLKIQPAELGDSAVYLCASSSGLAGGVNEQFFGPGTRLTVL.

The rearrangement joins TRBV7-9 to TRBJ2-5, with 8 bases fitting TRBD2. This CDR3 has 13 residues. V lost 5 bases, J lost 3 bases, and 2 bases stayed unmatched. Germline V gene sequence: CDR1 SEHNR, CDR2 FQNEAQ (reference sequence). The CDR3 DNA sequence: TGTGCCAGCAGCCAACTAGCGGAAGAGACCCAGTACTTC. Translated, it gives CASSQLAEETQYF.

The V call is TRBV28, the J call TRBJ1-4; TRBD1 matches at 12 bases. The CDR3 extends over 15 amino acids. Germline CDR1 is MDHEN and CDR2 is SYDVKM. The trim removed 5 bases at V and 8 bases at J, leaving 6 bases unmatched. The CDR3 sequence: CASSRGQGAGEKLFF. CDR3 in DNA: TGTGCCAGCAGTAGGGGACAGGGGGCAGGGGAAAAACTGTTTTTT.